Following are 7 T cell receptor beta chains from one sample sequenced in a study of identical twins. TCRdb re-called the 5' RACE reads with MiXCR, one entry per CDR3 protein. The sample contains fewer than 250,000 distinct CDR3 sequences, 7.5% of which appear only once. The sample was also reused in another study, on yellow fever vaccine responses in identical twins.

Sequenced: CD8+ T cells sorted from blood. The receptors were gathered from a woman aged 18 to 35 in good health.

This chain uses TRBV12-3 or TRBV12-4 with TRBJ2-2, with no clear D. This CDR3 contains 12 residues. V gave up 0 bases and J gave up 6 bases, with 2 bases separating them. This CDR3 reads CASSLAPGELFF. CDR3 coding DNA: TGTGCCAGCAGTTTAGCCCCCGGGGAGCTGTTTTTT.

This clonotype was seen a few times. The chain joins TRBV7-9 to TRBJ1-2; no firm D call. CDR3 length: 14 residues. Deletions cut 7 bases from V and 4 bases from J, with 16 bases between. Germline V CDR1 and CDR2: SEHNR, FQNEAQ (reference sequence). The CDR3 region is CASIPEAPFYGYTF. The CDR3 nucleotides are TGTGCCAGCATCCCCGAGGCCCCATTCTATGGCTACACCTTC.

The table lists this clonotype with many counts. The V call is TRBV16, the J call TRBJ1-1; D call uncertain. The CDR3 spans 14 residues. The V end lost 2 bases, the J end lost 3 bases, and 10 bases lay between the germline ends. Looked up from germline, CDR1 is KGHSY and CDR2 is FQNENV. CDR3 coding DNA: TGTGCCAGCAGCCAAGCGGCGGGTTACACTGAAGCTTTCTTT. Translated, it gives CASSQAAGYTEAFF.

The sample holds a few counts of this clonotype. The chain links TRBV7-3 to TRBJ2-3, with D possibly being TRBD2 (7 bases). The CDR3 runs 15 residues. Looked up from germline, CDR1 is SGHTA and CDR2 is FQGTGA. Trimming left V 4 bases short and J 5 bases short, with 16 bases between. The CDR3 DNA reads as TGTGCCAGCAGCTCCGTAGGGGGGGCAGTAGATACGCAGTATTTT. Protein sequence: CASSSVGGAVDTQYF.

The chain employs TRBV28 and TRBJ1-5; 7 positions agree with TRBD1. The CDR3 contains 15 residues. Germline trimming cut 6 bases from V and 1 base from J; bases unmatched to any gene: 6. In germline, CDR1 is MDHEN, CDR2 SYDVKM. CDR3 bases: TGTGCCAGCAGGTACCCGGGACAGAGCAATCAGCCCCAGCATTTT. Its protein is CASRYPGQSNQPQHF.

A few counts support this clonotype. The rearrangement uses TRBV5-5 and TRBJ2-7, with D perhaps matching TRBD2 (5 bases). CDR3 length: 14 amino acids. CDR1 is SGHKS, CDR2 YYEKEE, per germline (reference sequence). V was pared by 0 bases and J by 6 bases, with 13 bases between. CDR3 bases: TGTGCCAGCAGCTTGGCGGACTCTCCTGTCGAGCAGTACGTC. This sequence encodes CASSLADSPVEQYV.

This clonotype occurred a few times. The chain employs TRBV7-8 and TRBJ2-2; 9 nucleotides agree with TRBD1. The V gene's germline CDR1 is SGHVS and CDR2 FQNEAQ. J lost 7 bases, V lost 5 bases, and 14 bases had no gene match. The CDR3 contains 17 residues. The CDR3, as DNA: TGTGCCAGCAGCCTAACAGGGGGCCTCCCACGAGGCGGGGAGCTGTTTTTT. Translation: CASSLTGGLPRGGELFF.